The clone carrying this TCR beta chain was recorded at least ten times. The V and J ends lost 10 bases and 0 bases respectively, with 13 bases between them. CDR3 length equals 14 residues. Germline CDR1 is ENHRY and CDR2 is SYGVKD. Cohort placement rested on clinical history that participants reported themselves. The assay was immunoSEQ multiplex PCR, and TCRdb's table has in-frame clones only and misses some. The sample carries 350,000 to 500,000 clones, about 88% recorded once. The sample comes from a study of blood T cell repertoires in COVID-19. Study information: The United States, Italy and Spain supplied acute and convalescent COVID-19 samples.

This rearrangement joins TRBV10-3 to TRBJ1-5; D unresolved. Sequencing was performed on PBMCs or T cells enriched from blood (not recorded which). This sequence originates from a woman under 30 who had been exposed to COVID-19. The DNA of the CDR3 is TGTGCCACTAAGGACTCAGATAGCAATCAGCCCCAGCATTTT. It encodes CATKDSDSNQPQHF.